The clone carrying this TCR beta chain came up a few times. Its antigen is as yet unknown. Generation of TCR cDNA used 5'RACE template switching (which added a universal primer site and UMIs). TCRdb re-called the 5' RACE reads with MiXCR, one entry per CDR3 protein. Among 500,000 to 700,000 distinct CDR3 sequences, around 21% were seen once, and the ten largest hold approximately 15%. These data come from a study of T cells after yellow fever vaccination. Study-wide findings and caveats: Weaker overall, the secondary response nonetheless peaked faster (day 5 versus 15). Abundant clonotypes from the bulk population could get into FACS-sorted repertoires as contaminants. Re-detected after boosting: most primary clones, about 95% of CD4 and roughly 88% of CD8.

Trimming took 5 bases from V and 4 from J; bases not matched to a gene: 10. CDR1 is SGDLS and CDR2 is YYNGEE in the germline V gene. CDR3 size: 16 residues. Sequenced here: PBMCs, sampled 15 days after the yellow fever booster vaccination. V usage is TRBV9 and J usage is TRBJ2-3; TRBD2 matches at 10 bases. This TCR derives from a young man who received the YFV17D yellow fever vaccine. The CDR3 is CASRDLLAGEADTQYF. CDR3 bases: TGTGCCAGCAGAGATCTTCTAGCGGGAGAGGCAGATACGCAGTATTTT.